A single T cell receptor (beta chain) is shown here with its context. Its matching antigen is unknown. Germline CDR1 SGHDT, CDR2 YYEEEE. The CDR3 runs 15 residues. V lost 6 bases, J lost 3 bases, and 16 bases lay in between. The entry originates in a study of T cells in tuberculosis. For the study at large: CD1B tetramers identified T cells specific for mycobacterial lipid GMM. General study results and limits: GMM-specific TCRs were nearer to active tuberculosis alpha repertoires, suggesting expansion.

Libraries were prepared by immunoSEQ multiplex PCR; TCRdb keeps only in-frame clonotypes and omits some of them. In the table there are around 41,000 clones, 94% of which are singletons. Unsorted cryopreserved PBMC were sequenced, averaging roughly 100,000 T cells per clinical donor. The sample was PBMCs. This receptor was identified in a donor between 10 and 35 years old with latent tuberculosis or without tuberculosis infection. Some clones in this sample may be carry-over from other donors' samples. This rearrangement joins TRBV5-6 to TRBJ1-5, with D perhaps TRBD1 (6 bases). CDR3 sequence: CASTLRSGVNQPQHF. The CDR3 nucleotides are TGTGCCAGCACTTTAAGGTCAGGGGTCAATCAGCCCCAGCATTTT.